These 17 T cell receptor beta chains were all obtained from the same sample, sequenced in a study of T cells after yellow fever vaccination. One entry per CDR3 protein, called by TCRdb with MiXCR from the 5' RACE reads. The repertoire holds fewer than 150,000 distinct CDR3 sequences, with more than 5.5% as singletons. The starting material was CD4+ T cells sorted from PBMCs, obtained more than 40 days after the first yellow fever vaccination. Source of these receptors: a man aged 18 to 29 who received the YFV17D yellow fever vaccine.

This clonotype was counted at least ten times. The rearrangement uses TRBV5-1 and TRBJ1-3, with D hard to call. Between the trimmed V and J ends, which lost 3 bases and 4 bases, there was a span of 11 bases. Per the germline V gene, CDR1 is SGHRS and CDR2 is YFSETQ. This CDR3 is built from 14 residues. This chain's CDR3 is CASSWRGTGNTIYF. CDR3 coding DNA: TGCGCCAGCAGCTGGCGGGGAACCGGAAACACCATATATTTT.

This clonotype was seen many times. V gene TRBV4-3 combines with J gene TRBJ2-3, with TRBD2 identical over 9 bases. Germline loops: CDR1 LGHNA, CDR2 YSLEER. With V trimmed by 1 base and J by 5 bases, 13 bases remained unmatched. CDR3 length: 18 amino acids. The CDR3 protein is CASSQASPGAGGLDTQYF. The CDR3 nucleotides are TGCGCCAGCAGCCAAGCCAGCCCTGGGGCGGGGGGGTTAGATACGCAGTATTTT.

This clonotype has ten or more counts. This chain links TRBV7-2 with TRBJ1-1, with TRBD1 identical over 9 bases. CDR1 and CDR2 (germline): SGHTA, FQGNSA. The CDR3 spans 13 residues. V was pared by 3 bases and J by 9 bases, with 5 bases of the junction left unmatched. CDR3 nucleotides: TGTGCCAGCAGCTTTGCCGGGACAGGGAAAGCTTTCTTT. It encodes CASSFAGTGKAFF.

The table lists this clonotype with a few counts. The chain combines TRBV7-6 with TRBJ2-3, with a weak D call TRBD2 (5 bases). CDR3 length: 12 amino acids. The V end was cut by 5 bases, the J end by 7 bases, with 10 bases between. Germline V gene sequence: CDR1 SGHVS, CDR2 FNYEAQ. The CDR3 reads CASSAGVNTQYF. CDR3 sequence (DNA): TGTGCCAGCAGCGCCGGGGTAAATACGCAGTATTTT.

This clonotype occurred many times. The gene calls are TRBV5-5 and TRBJ2-7; D perhaps matches TRBD2 (6 bases). The germline V gene has CDR1 SGHKS and CDR2 YYEKEE (reference sequence). The V end was cut by 1 base, the J end by 5 bases, with 19 bases between. The CDR3 has 16 amino acids. The CDR3 region is CASSLQGTPLAHEQYF. CDR3 nucleotide sequence: TGTGCCAGCAGCTTGCAAGGGACTCCGTTGGCCCACGAGCAGTACTTC.

For this clonotype: This may be a read error: a much more frequent sequence differs by one nucleotide. The chain uses TRBV7-8 and TRBJ2-5; D remains ambiguous. The germline V gene encodes CDR1 SGHVS and CDR2 FQNEAQ. The CDR3 spans 14 residues. Deletions cut 5 bases from V and 3 bases from J, with 13 bases between. The chain's CDR3 is CASSAVSAKETQYF. Written as DNA, the CDR3 is TGTGCCAGCAGCGCCGTATCAGCCAAAGAGACCCAGTACTTC.

This clonotype was seen ten or more times. This CDR3 reads CATSKELEVEAFF. As DNA, the CDR3 is TGTGCCACCAGCAAGGAGTTGGAGGTTGAAGCTTTCTTT. The J gene is TRBJ1-1, the V gene TRBV15, with D uncertain. The germline V and J ends were trimmed by 4 bases and 7 bases, with 13 bases remaining between them. The CDR3 contains 13 residues. The germline CDR1 and CDR2 sequences are LNHNV and YYDKDF (reference sequence).

Many counts were recorded for this clonotype. This chain links TRBV12-3 or TRBV12-4 with TRBJ2-4; D is possibly TRBD2 (6 bases). The CDR3 spans 15 residues. V dropped 2 bases and J dropped 6 bases, with 14 bases sitting between them. CDR3 sequence: CASSLSGEFRNIQYF. The DNA of the CDR3 is TGTGCCAGCAGTTTATCGGGGGAATTTCGAAACATTCAGTACTTC.

The chain recombines TRBV10-3 with TRBJ1-1; the match to TRBD1 covers 9 bases. The V gene end was trimmed by 2 bases and the J gene end by 1 base; junction bases not matched to a gene: 2. Germline values: CDR1 ENHRY, CDR2 SYGVKD. The CDR3 spans 15 residues. CDR3 protein: CAISEGQGTNTEAFF. The CDR3 coding sequence is TGTGCCATCAGTGAGGGACAGGGGACGAACACTGAAGCTTTCTTT.

This clonotype was found a few times. The J gene is TRBJ2-5, the V gene TRBV30, with no clear D. The CDR3 has 12 residues. Germline V gives CDR1 GTSNPN, CDR2 SVGIG (reference sequence). V shed 5 bases and J shed 5 bases, with 12 bases lying between them. For the CDR3, the DNA is TGTGCCTGGGCTTCCTGGGCCGAGACCCAGTACTTC. Encoded protein: CAWASWAETQYF.

This clonotype was detected ten times or more. This rearrangement joins TRBV7-2 to TRBJ2-5, with D perhaps matching TRBD1 (6 bases). Between the trimmed V and J ends, which lost 5 bases and 1 base, there was a span of 8 bases. Germline assignment: CDR1 SGHTA and CDR2 FQGNSA. The CDR3 covers 13 residues. The CDR3 DNA reads TGTGCCAGCAGCAGGACAGTCCAAGAGACCCAGTACTTC. Encoded protein: CASSRTVQETQYF.

This clonotype was counted only a few times. V gene TRBV4-2 combines with J gene TRBJ1-4; unclear D gene. CDR3 length: 16 residues. Germline values: CDR1 LGHNA, CDR2 YNFKEQ. V was trimmed by 0 bases and J by 0 bases, leaving 8 bases between them. The CDR3, as DNA: TGTGCCAGCAGCCAAGAGGGAGGAACAACTAATGAAAAACTGTTTTTT. It codes for CASSQEGGTTNEKLFF.

At least ten counts were recorded for this clonotype. CDR3 sequence reads: CSARDPARGLDEAFF. CDR3 bases: TGCAGTGCTAGAGACCCAGCAAGGGGGCTGGATGAAGCTTTCTTT. The rearrangement links TRBV20-1 to TRBJ1-1; 7 bases map to TRBD1. From germline, CDR1 is DFQATT and CDR2 SNEGSKA (reference sequence). Trimming took 0 bases from V and 7 from J; bases not matched to a gene: 11. The CDR3 covers 15 residues.

In its sample, this clonotype was seen many times. V is TRBV11-1 and J is TRBJ1-1, with D possibly being TRBD1 (5 bases). Germline V gene data show CDR1 as SGHAT and CDR2 as FQDESV (reference sequence). V was trimmed by 3 bases and J by 0 bases, leaving 14 bases between them. This CDR3 region has 16 residues. Here the CDR3 DNA reads TGTGCCAGCAGCTTCGGTAGAGACAGCGTGAACACTGAAGCTTTCTTT. Amino acid sequence: CASSFGRDSVNTEAFF.

Ten or more counts support this clonotype. The rearrangement joins TRBV27 to TRBJ2-7; D gene ambiguous. CDR3 length: 13 residues. Trimming cost V 0 bases and J 7 bases, with 10 bases left between them. Germline V CDR1 and CDR2: MNHEY, SMNVEV (reference sequence). CDR3 sequence: CASSLSAVGEQYV. The CDR3 coding sequence is TGTGCCAGCAGTTTATCGGCAGTGGGGGAGCAGTACGTC.

This clonotype was seen many times. This rearrangement joins TRBV7-9 to TRBJ2-5; D gene uncertain. The ends were cut back, 2 bases at V and 2 bases at J, with 9 bases in the middle. This CDR3 spans 14 amino acids. Germline V gene data show CDR1 as SEHNR and CDR2 as FQNEAQ (reference sequence). CDR3: CASSLSYQQETQYF. CDR3 coding DNA: TGTGCCAGCAGCTTAAGCTACCAACAAGAGACCCAGTACTTC.

This chain links TRBV7-2 with TRBJ2-5; 9 bases line up with TRBD2. Germline CDR1 is SGHTA and CDR2 is FQGNSA. After removal of 5 bases from V and 5 bases from J, the junction contained 9 bases not matched to a gene. This CDR3 region has 15 residues. The CDR3 loop reads CASSEGLAGWETQYF. The CDR3 DNA reads TGTGCCAGCAGCGAGGGACTAGCAGGGTGGGAGACCCAGTACTTC.